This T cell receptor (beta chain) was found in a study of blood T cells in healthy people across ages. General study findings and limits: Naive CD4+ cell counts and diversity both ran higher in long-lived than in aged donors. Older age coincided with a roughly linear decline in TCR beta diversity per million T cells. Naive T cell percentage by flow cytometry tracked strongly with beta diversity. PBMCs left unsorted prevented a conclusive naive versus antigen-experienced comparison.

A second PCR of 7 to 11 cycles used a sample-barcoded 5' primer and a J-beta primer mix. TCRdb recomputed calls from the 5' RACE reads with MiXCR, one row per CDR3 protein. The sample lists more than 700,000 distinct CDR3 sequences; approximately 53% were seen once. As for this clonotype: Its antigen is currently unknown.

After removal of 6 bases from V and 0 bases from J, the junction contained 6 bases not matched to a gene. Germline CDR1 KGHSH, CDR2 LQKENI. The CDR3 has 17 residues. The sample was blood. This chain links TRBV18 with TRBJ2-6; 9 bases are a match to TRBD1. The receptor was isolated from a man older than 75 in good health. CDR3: CASSLGQGTSGANVLTF. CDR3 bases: TGTGCCAGCTCTCTGGGACAGGGTACCTCTGGGGCCAACGTCCTGACTTTC.